This T cell receptor beta chain came from a study of CD8+ T cells in alopecia areata (dated 2018 in TCRdb). Turning to the overall study: Treated patients were enrolled in an open-label pilot trial of oral tofacitinib, 5 to 10 mg twice daily, for moderate-to-severe alopecia areata. Scalp clonality was compared across normal scalp (n=4), patchy alopecia areata scalp (n=8), and alopecia totalis/universalis scalp (n=8). Biopsies were taken from tofacitinib-treated patients at baseline and at 4 and 24 weeks of treatment, and a later scalp biopsy was taken in several of the tofacitinib-treated patients. RNA came from the PAXgene miRNA kit for fixed scalp, the miRNeasy kit for PBMCs, and the RNeasy kit for mouse skin. To study T cell clonal expansion in alopecia areata, the researchers applied high-throughput TCRbeta sequencing to both the C3H/HeJ mouse model and human patients. Human TCRbeta sequencing covered scalp tissue and sorted CD4+ and CD8+ peripheral blood T cells from patchy and totalis/universalis alopecia areata patients and healthy controls. TCRbeta CDR3 regions were amplified by immunoSEQ multiplex PCR using 35 Vbeta forward and 13 Jbeta reverse primers. Tofacitinib was given for 6 to 18 months, followed by 6 months of follow-up off drug to assess delayed response and recurrence.

In light of the paper, this sample's time point label describes: baseline before oral tofacitinib. Lesional scalp punch biopsies and peripheral blood were obtained from alopecia areata patients. PBMCs were isolated by density centrifugation and stained for CD3, CD4 and CD8, and CD4+ and CD8+ T cells were sorted on a FACSAria. The method was the immunoSEQ multiplex PCR assay. RNA was extracted from all samples and reverse transcribed into cDNA, which served as template for TCR sequencing. SuperScript III was used to make first-strand cDNA, primed with a 2:1 mix of oligo-dT and random hexamers. A synthetic immune receptor repertoire was used to gauge amplification bias, and whatever bias remained was removed computationally. The paper's processing steps were these. Raw reads were preprocessed for error removal, and CDR3 was defined according to IMGT conventions as running from the conserved cysteine to phenylalanine. Clonality was computed by normalizing Shannon entropy by log2 of the number of productive unique TCRs and subtracting the result from 1. CD4 or CD8 identity of scalp clones was inferred by cross-referencing scalp TCRbeta sequences with sorted blood CD4 and CD8 repertoires. TCRdb holds this immuneACCESS table with in-frame rearrangements only. Some clones are missing; in checked studies, unresolved V genes explain under half, and the rest has no known cause. That table is the source of V, J and clone size, and D and trimming were worked out from the DNA. Present in this sample are 170,000 or so clones, 50% to 70% of which were seen just once. Jointly, the top ten make up about 15% of the sample.

General findings and caveats noted by the study authors: Higher clonality and more expanded CD8+ clones were observed in lesional scalp than in normal scalp, particularly in alopecia totalis/universalis, a finding suggestive of antigenic drive. Unlike mouse skin, which is dominated by gammadelta T cells, normal human skin has resident alphabeta T cells that are also sequenced, and this complicates analysis of the scalp TCR repertoire. Shared TCR sequences between patients were less evident than in mice, which may be partly attributable to HLA diversity in the patient population.

This clone came up a few times. The antigen it binds to is not known. No quality values exist for individual bases; no much larger clone is one base distant. The CDR3 has 15 amino acids, counting the end cysteine and phenylalanine. Of all the DNA, just the CDR3 is kept, 45 bases in frame from base 1. V lost 3 bases and J lost 4 bases; the stretch between them is 13 bases long. CDR1 is given as LNHDA and CDR2 as SQIVND, both from the germline V gene (reference sequence). This clonotype originated in a human donor with alopecia areata. This receptor chain uses TRBV19 and TRBJ1-5, with a weak D call of TRBD1 (6 bases match). Sequences were derived from CD4+ T cells sorted from blood, sampled at week 0. The CDR3 corresponds to CASSIGWQGNQPQHF. The nucleotides are TGTGCCAGTAGTATTGGGTGGCAGGGGAATCAGCCCCAGCATTTT.